The 21 T cell receptor beta chains in this list originate from one sample, sequenced in a study of cytomegalovirus exposure and HLA in healthy donors. 60 Vbeta and 13 Jbeta primers were used in PCR. The protocol was immunoSEQ multiplex PCR, while the TCRdb copy is restricted to in-frame clones and leaves out a portion. Recorded for this sample: about 88,000 clones. The sequencing input was PBMCs. These receptors all stem from a girl under 18 in good health and CMV-seropositive.

The chain recombines TRBV28 with TRBJ1-5, with 7 bases lining up with TRBD1. This CDR3 contains 16 residues. Looked up from germline, CDR1 is MDHEN and CDR2 is SYDVKM. The V gene end was trimmed by 9 bases and the J gene end by 1 base; junction bases not matched to a gene: 12. DNA of the CDR3: TGTGCCAGTGTGGGGCCAGGGGGAAGCAGCAATCAGCCCCAGCATTTT. Protein sequence: CASVGPGGSSNQPQHF. The variable domain in full, completed from reference TRBV28 and TRBJ1-5, reads DVKVTQSSRYLVKRTGEKVFLECVQDMDHENMFWYRQDPGLGLRLIYFSYDVKMKEKGDIPEGYSVSREKKERFSLILESASTNQTSMYLCASVGPGGSSNQPQHFGDGTRLSIL.

The genes are TRBV19 and TRBJ1-5, with D unresolved. Trimming removed 7 bases from V and 2 bases from J, with 15 bases in between. Germline V gene sequence: CDR1 LNHDA, CDR2 SQIVND (reference sequence). The CDR3 spans 15 residues. Written as DNA, the CDR3 is TGTGCCAGTACCCCCTGGGAGAAAGGCAATCAGCCCCAGCATTTT. It translates to CASTPWEKGNQPQHF.

The rearrangement joins TRBV28 to TRBJ2-2; 7 bases line up with TRBD1. This CDR3 has 15 amino acids. Germline V gives CDR1 MDHEN, CDR2 SYDVKM. Unmatched junction bases numbered 4, after V lost 6 bases and J lost 0 bases. The CDR3 here is CASRTGISNTGELFF. In DNA form, the CDR3 reads TGTGCCAGCAGGACAGGGATTTCGAACACCGGGGAGCTGTTTTTT.

The chain uses TRBV4-3 and TRBJ2-5, with a weak D call TRBD2 (5 bases). V shed 2 bases and J shed 4 bases, with 8 bases lying between them. The length of the CDR3 is 13 residues. Per germline, CDR1 LGHNA and CDR2 YSLEER. DNA of the CDR3: TGCGCCAGCAGCCAAACTAGGGTAGAGACCCAGTACTTC. Translating gives CASSQTRVETQYF.

The DNA for the CDR3 is TGTGCCAGTAGTGCCACGGACAGGGCCCACGAGCAGTACTTC. Translated: CASSATDRAHEQYF. The chain recombines TRBV19 with TRBJ2-7; TRBD1 matches at 8 bases. V lost 5 bases to trimming and J lost 5 bases; unmatched junction nucleotides: 8. CDR1 and CDR2 (germline): LNHDA, SQIVND (reference sequence). The CDR3 length is 14 residues.

V usage is TRBV28 and J usage is TRBJ1-1; D not resolved. The CDR3 extends over 12 amino acids. V was cut by 5 bases and J by 7 bases, with 11 bases left in between. The germline V gene encodes CDR1 MDHEN and CDR2 SYDVKM. Here the CDR3 reads CASSHLPSEAFF. The CDR3 DNA is TGTGCCAGCAGTCACCTCCCGAGTGAAGCTTTCTTT.

The V and J genes are TRBV7-9 and TRBJ2-2, with D perhaps matching TRBD1 (7 bases). The CDR3 extends over 16 amino acids. V lost 6 bases and J 2 bases, leaving 16 bases between the germline ends. Germline values: CDR1 SEHNR, CDR2 FQNEAQ (reference sequence). This CDR3 reads CASSRGTDLNTGELFF. In DNA form, the CDR3 reads TGTGCCAGCAGTCGGGGGACAGACCTTAACACCGGGGAGCTGTTTTTT.

The V gene is TRBV9, the J gene TRBJ1-2; D unresolved. V was shortened by 6 bases and J by 3 bases, with 15 bases between the two germline ends. CDR1 is SGDLS and CDR2 is YYNGEE in the germline V gene. The CDR3 is 14 amino acids. The CDR3 DNA reads TGTGCCAGCAATTCCCCCGGGGAGTACTATGGCTACACCTTC. This codes for CASNSPGEYYGYTF.

The rearrangement joins TRBV27 to TRBJ1-1; D ambiguous. The germline V and J ends were trimmed by 4 bases and 8 bases, with 11 bases remaining between them. This CDR3 is 12 amino acids long. Germline values: CDR1 MNHEY, CDR2 SMNVEV (reference sequence). CDR3 nucleotides: TGTGCCAGCAGTTCCCTAAGCAGGGAAGCTTTCTTT. It yields the protein CASSSLSREAFF.

This chain connects TRBV6-5 to TRBJ2-5, with 13 nucleotides matching TRBD2. The CDR3 has 15 amino acids. Trimming took 6 bases from V and 5 from J; bases not matched to a gene: 6. CDR1 and CDR2 (germline): MNHEY, SVGAGI. CDR3 residues: CASSTSGGAVETQYF. In DNA form, the CDR3 reads TGTGCCAGCAGCACTAGCGGGGGGGCCGTTGAGACCCAGTACTTC.

The chain is built from TRBV12-5 and TRBJ1-6; a weak D match, TRBD1 (6 bases). This CDR3 has 12 amino acids. V was pared by 2 bases and J by 16 bases, with 12 bases between. Per germline, CDR1 LGHNT and CDR2 FRNRAP. CDR3 in amino acids: CASGLRTVPLHF. CDR3 sequence (DNA): TGTGCTAGTGGTTTGCGGACAGTACCACTCCACTTT.

This rearrangement joins TRBV13 to TRBJ2-5; 9 nucleotides match TRBD1. The trim removed 4 bases at V and 6 bases at J, leaving 12 bases unmatched. Germline CDR1 PRHDT, CDR2 FYEKMQ (reference sequence). The CDR3 consists of 16 residues. CDR3 protein: CASSYRAGQGRQTQYF. CDR3 sequence (DNA): TGTGCCAGCAGCTATCGGGCGGGACAGGGAAGACAGACCCAGTACTTC.

The rearrangement uses TRBV5-1 and TRBJ1-2; TRBD1 might be the D (6 bases). The CDR3 totals 15 residues. Trimming took off 0 bases at V and 3 bases at J, with 12 bases between the two ends. Germline CDR1 is SGHRS and CDR2 is YFSETQ. The CDR3 sequence: CASSLDSQGHYGYTF. CDR3 nucleotide sequence: TGCGCCAGCAGCTTGGACTCACAGGGCCACTATGGCTACACCTTC. The variable domain in full, completed from reference TRBV5-1 and TRBJ1-2, reads KAGVTQTPRYLIKTRGQQVTLSCSPISGHRSVSWYQQTPGQGLQFLFEYFSETQRNKGNFPGRFSGRQFSNSRSEMNVSTLELGDSALYLCASSLDSQGHYGYTFGSGTRLTVV.

The V gene is TRBV6-4, the J gene TRBJ1-6; D not resolved. The CDR3 is 16 residues long. V was trimmed by 7 bases and J by 7 bases, leaving 20 bases between them. CDR1 and CDR2 from the germline V gene are MRHNA and SNTAGT. The chain's CDR3 is CASTGIRGKWNSPLHF. The CDR3 nucleotides read TGTGCCAGCACCGGGATTCGGGGAAAATGGAATTCACCCCTCCACTTT.

The CDR3 region is CASSPTRSSYNEQFF. The CDR3 region has the DNA TGTGCCAGCAGCCCCACACGGAGCTCCTACAATGAGCAGTTCTTC. J is TRBJ2-1 and V is TRBV13; D ambiguous. Germline V gene data show CDR1 as PRHDT and CDR2 as FYEKMQ (reference sequence). V was trimmed by 5 bases and J by 0 bases, leaving 11 bases between them. The CDR3 consists of 15 residues.

CDR3 loop: CASRLAQVSASATNEKLFF. CDR3 DNA: TGTGCAAGTCGCTTAGCACAGGTTTCAGCCTCTGCAACTAATGAAAAACTGTTTTTT. The rearrangement uses TRBV12-2 and TRBJ1-4; the table gives TRBD1 as D, unverified against the DNA. TRBV12-2 is classified as a pseudogene. The CDR3 totals 19 residues.

On this clone: Within the sample, other DNA sequences also encode this same CDR3. V usage is TRBV11-2 and J usage is TRBJ1-2; 10 positions match TRBD1. With V trimmed by 3 bases and J by 4 bases, 2 bases remained unmatched. The CDR3 totals 14 residues. From germline, CDR1 is SGHAT and CDR2 FQNNGV. DNA of the CDR3: TGTGCCAGCAGCTTTGGACAGGGGGGCTATGGCTACACCTTC. It is translated as CASSFGQGGYGYTF.

The chain carries TRBV18 and TRBJ2-7; D unresolved. With 3 bases removed from V and 4 bases from J, the gap between germline ends came to 13 bases. In germline, CDR1 is KGHSH, CDR2 LQKENI. This CDR3 is built from 14 residues. The CDR3 region has the DNA TGTGCCAGCTCACCCACAGATCCGATATACGAGCAGTACTTC. Amino acids: CASSPTDPIYEQYF.

This sequence joins TRBV9 and TRBJ1-2, with 7 nucleotides matching TRBD1. Per the germline V gene, CDR1 is SGDLS and CDR2 is YYNGEE. With 3 bases clipped from V and 0 bases from J, the junction kept 8 bases outside the gene matches. The CDR3 extends over 16 amino acids. CDR3 in amino acids: CASSGYGTETNYGYTF. The CDR3 DNA follows: TGTGCCAGCAGCGGCTACGGGACAGAGACTAACTATGGCTACACCTTC. Full variable domain (outside the CDR3, taken from reference TRBV9 and TRBJ1-2): DSGVTQTPKHLITATGQRVTLRCSPRSGDLSVYWYQQSLDQGLQFLIQYYNGEERAKGNILERFSAQQFPDLHSELNLSSLELGDSALYFCASSGYGTETNYGYTFGSGTRLTVV.

V gene TRBV18 combines with J gene TRBJ2-1; TRBD2 agrees at 9 bases. From germline, CDR1 is KGHSH and CDR2 LQKENI. There are 14 residues in the CDR3. V was clipped by 3 bases and J by 9 bases; unmatched bases: 6. The CDR3 DNA reads TGTGCCAGCTCACCCCCGAGCGGGGGGCGTGAGCAGTTCTTC. Protein product: CASSPPSGGREQFF.

The chain joins TRBV5-1 to TRBJ2-7, with TRBD2 as a possible D gene (6 bases). The V and J ends lost 1 base and 1 base respectively, with 12 bases between them. Germline CDR1 is SGHRS and CDR2 is YFSETQ. CDR3 length equals 15 residues. Here the CDR3 reads CASSLYETRSYEQYF. In DNA, the CDR3 is TGCGCCAGCAGCTTGTACGAGACTAGATCCTACGAGCAGTACTTC.